Each of the 31 T cell receptor beta chains below was sequenced from the same sample in a study of cytomegalovirus exposure and HLA in healthy donors. Amplification used 60 Vbeta primers and 13 Jbeta primers. The protocol was immunoSEQ multiplex PCR, while the TCRdb copy is restricted to in-frame clones and leaves out a portion. The table shows around 220,000 clones, with 70% to 85% occurring only once. Sequenced sample: PBMCs. These receptors originate from a girl aged 2-15 years in good health and CMV-seronegative.

The chain recombines TRBV29-1 with TRBJ2-3; a weak D match, TRBD2 (6 bases). Germline loops: CDR1 SQVTM, CDR2 ANQGSEA. Trimming took 3 bases from V and 2 from J, leaving 9 bases between them. This CDR3 spans 13 amino acids. The CDR3 region has the DNA TGCAGCGTTGATCGCGGGGCCACAGATACGCAGTATTTT. It specifies CSVDRGATDTQYF.

The genes are TRBV7-2 and TRBJ1-2; TRBD1 might be the D (5 bases). Germline V gives CDR1 SGHTA, CDR2 FQGNSA. V lost 2 bases and J 8 bases, leaving 9 bases between the germline ends. The CDR3 has 12 residues. CDR3 loop: CASSLSGSGYTF. CDR3 nucleotide sequence: TGTGCCAGCAGCTTATCAGGGTCCGGCTACACCTTC.

There are a few counts of this clone. The CDR3 here is CASSATGREAFF. The CDR3 coding sequence is TGTGCCAGCAGTGCGACAGGGAGAGAAGCTTTCTTT. The chain combines TRBV2 with TRBJ1-1, with TRBD1 matching over 7 bases. The V segment lost 4 bases and the J segment 8 bases; nucleotides outside the gene matches: 4. The germline gives CDR1 SNHLY, CDR2 FYNNEI. The CDR3 has 12 amino acids.

A few counts support this clone. The chain employs TRBV10-3 and TRBJ1-3, with TRBD1 matching over 8 bases. CDR1 and CDR2 (germline): ENHRY, SYGVKD. Germline trimming cut 4 bases from V and 1 base from J; bases unmatched to any gene: 3. The CDR3 consists of 15 residues. The CDR3 DNA is TGTGCCATCAGTGGGTGGACAGGGTCTGGAAACACCATATATTTT. The encoded protein is CAISGWTGSGNTIYF.

The sample holds a few counts of this clone. The rearrangement joins TRBV5-1 to TRBJ2-1; D gene ambiguous. Germline V lookup: CDR1 SGHRS, CDR2 YFSETQ. The CDR3 covers 13 residues. V was shortened by 2 bases and J by 8 bases, with 11 bases between the two germline ends. In DNA, the CDR3 is TGCGCCAGCAGCTTCTCCCCAAGCGATGAGCAGTTCTTC. As protein: CASSFSPSDEQFF.

V usage is TRBV11-3 and J usage is TRBJ2-7; 8 nucleotides agree with TRBD1. J gave up 6 bases and V 3 bases, and 4 bases lay outside the gene matches. The CDR3 has 13 residues. Germline V gene data show CDR1 as SGHNT and CDR2 as YENEEA. CDR3 protein: CASSFGQGSEQYF. As DNA, the CDR3 is TGTGCCAGCAGCTTTGGACAGGGAAGCGAGCAGTACTTC.

V is TRBV5-6 and J is TRBJ1-4; D uncertain. This CDR3 has 14 residues. V lost 0 bases to trimming and J lost 6 bases, with 9 bases between them. Per germline, CDR1 SGHDT and CDR2 YYEEEE. CDR3 sequence: CASSLGPEYEKLFF. CDR3 coding DNA: TGTGCCAGCAGCTTGGGCCCAGAATATGAAAAACTGTTTTTT.

In DNA, the CDR3 is TGCGCCAGCAGTCACTCCTGGACAGGCGCCTCCTTCTATGGCTACACCTTC. Translating it yields CASSHSWTGASFYGYTF. The genes are TRBV23-1 and TRBJ1-2, with 7 bases fitting TRBD1. TRBV23-1 is annotated as an ORF whose role is uncertain. The J segment lost 4 bases and the V segment lost 3 bases, leaving 14 bases of the junction unmatched. The CDR3 consists of 17 residues.

The gene calls are TRBV19 and TRBJ2-1; 8 bases align to TRBD2. CDR1 is LNHDA, CDR2 SQIVND, per germline (reference sequence). J lost 2 bases, V lost 0 bases, and 6 bases had no gene match. The CDR3 runs 17 residues. CDR3 sequence: CASSIDSGGGPYNEQFF. The CDR3 bases are TGTGCCAGTAGTATAGACTCCGGGGGGGGGCCCTACAATGAGCAGTTCTTC.

This clone came up once. The V and J genes are TRBV7-9 and TRBJ2-7; 10 nucleotides line up with TRBD1. The CDR3 loop spans 15 amino acids. V lost 1 base, J lost 1 base, and 1 base stayed unmatched. CDR1 is SEHNR, CDR2 FQNEAQ, per germline (reference sequence). The CDR3 protein is CASSLVDRGSYEQYF. For the CDR3, the DNA is TGTGCCAGCAGCTTAGTGGACAGGGGGTCCTACGAGCAGTACTTC.

V gene TRBV9 combines with J gene TRBJ2-7; a possible D gene is TRBD2 (6 bases). Germline V lookup: CDR1 SGDLS, CDR2 YYNGEE. Trimming removed 0 bases at V and 4 bases at J, with 8 bases between. The CDR3 runs 13 residues. The CDR3 region is CASSVGREYEQYF. The CDR3 nucleotides read TGTGCCAGCAGCGTAGGGCGGGAATACGAGCAGTACTTC.

The chain has TRBV6-5 and TRBJ1-1; unclear D gene. Trimming removed 8 bases at V and 0 bases at J, with 10 bases between. The CDR3 contains 13 residues. The germline gives CDR1 MNHEY, CDR2 SVGAGI. CDR3 protein: CASGEGMNTEAFF. CDR3 in DNA: TGTGCCAGCGGAGAGGGTATGAACACTGAAGCTTTCTTT.

The chain has TRBV18 and TRBJ1-2; D not certain. Germline V gives CDR1 KGHSH, CDR2 LQKENI. V was clipped by 4 bases and J by 8 bases, with 32 bases between them. CDR3 length equals 19 residues. CDR3 amino acids: CASSRTSRAGVETNGGYTF. The CDR3 coding sequence is TGTGCCAGCTCACGCACCTCTAGAGCCGGGGTTGAGACTAATGGCGGCTACACCTTC. Supplemented by reference TRBV18 and TRBJ1-2, the full variable domain reads NAGVMQNPRHLVRRRGQEARLRCSPMKGHSHVYWYRQLPEEGLKFMVYLQKENIIDESGMPKERFSAEFPKEGPSILRIQQVVRGDSAAYFCASSRTSRAGVETNGGYTFGSGTRLTVV.

The rearrangement links TRBV5-1 to TRBJ2-7; 7 positions match TRBD1. With 1 base clipped from V and 5 bases from J, the junction kept 9 bases outside the gene matches. Germline loops: CDR1 SGHRS, CDR2 YFSETQ. The CDR3 is 15 residues long. CDR3 bases: TGCGCCAGCAGCTTGTATGGGACAGAGGCCCACGAGCAGTACTTC. As protein: CASSLYGTEAHEQYF.

The rearrangement links TRBV11-2 to TRBJ2-7; 8 nucleotides match TRBD1. The CDR3 extends over 15 amino acids. The J segment lost 3 bases and the V segment lost 1 base, leaving 5 bases of the junction unmatched. The germline gives CDR1 SGHAT, CDR2 FQNNGV. CDR3 DNA: TGTGCCAGCAGCTTAGTGGTAGGGACAGGCTACGAGCAGTACTTC. Translation gives CASSLVVGTGYEQYF.

This clone was recorded once. The V and J genes are TRBV4-1 and TRBJ2-7, with D possibly matching TRBD2 (6 bases). Trimming took 2 bases from V and 4 from J, leaving 15 bases between them. The length of the CDR3 is 15 residues. The germline gives CDR1 MGHRA, CDR2 YSYEKL. CDR3 protein: CASSQSEGAGYEQYF. The CDR3 bases are TGCGCCAGCAGCCAATCGGAAGGGGCGGGATACGAGCAGTACTTC.

The chain combines TRBV11-2 with TRBJ1-2; D is ambiguous. Trimming stripped 4 bases from V and 6 bases from J, with 12 bases between. This CDR3 is 13 amino acids long. Germline values: CDR1 SGHAT, CDR2 FQNNGV. CDR3 region: CASSYFQADGYTF. The CDR3 DNA reads as TGTGCCAGCAGCTACTTTCAGGCTGATGGCTACACCTTC.

This clone was observed a handful of times. The chain combines TRBV5-1 with TRBJ2-5; TRBD2 matches at 9 bases. Germline V gene lookup returns CDR1 SGHRS and CDR2 YFSETQ. The J segment lost 5 bases and the V segment lost 0 bases, leaving 8 bases of the junction unmatched. The CDR3 is made up of 16 amino acids. Written as DNA, the CDR3 is TGCGCCAGCAGCTTGGCCAGCGGGGGGCGGCAGGAGACCCAGTACTTC. It translates to CASSLASGGRQETQYF.

In this sample, this clone turned up a few times. The chain is built from TRBV9 and TRBJ2-1; D unclear. CDR1 is SGDLS and CDR2 is YYNGEE in the germline V gene. The CDR3 has 12 amino acids. V lost 0 bases and J 12 bases, leaving 10 bases between the germline ends. The CDR3 region has the DNA TGTGCCAGCAGCGTAGGAGCTAATCCGCAGTTCTTC. Its protein product is CASSVGANPQFF.

This chain links TRBV19 with TRBJ1-2; 8 positions match TRBD1. CDR1 and CDR2 (germline): LNHDA, SQIVND (reference sequence). This CDR3 has 14 amino acids. V shed 1 base and J 6 bases; nucleotides not matched to a gene: 4. The CDR3 DNA reads as TGTGCCAGTAGTATAGGACAGGGGAGGAATGGCTACACCTTC. Translation: CASSIGQGRNGYTF.

The rearrangement uses TRBV5-6 and TRBJ1-2; no firm D call. The V end was cut by 0 bases, the J end by 4 bases, with 10 bases between. Germline loops: CDR1 SGHDT, CDR2 YYEEEE. CDR3 length: 14 residues. In nucleotides, the CDR3 is TGTGCCAGCAGCTTGGGACCTAGTTCCTATGGCTACACCTTC. Translation: CASSLGPSSYGYTF.

The J gene is TRBJ2-7, the V gene TRBV4-1; the match to TRBD2 covers 8 bases. J was trimmed by 5 bases and V by 5 bases; bases with no gene match: 11. The germline gives CDR1 MGHRA, CDR2 YSYEKL. This CDR3 comprises 15 residues. The CDR3 spells CASSLLAGGGNEQYF. The CDR3, as DNA: TGCGCCAGCAGCTTGCTCGCGGGAGGTGGAAACGAGCAGTACTTC.

This clone was seen once. V gene TRBV9 combines with J gene TRBJ1-3, with D perhaps TRBD1 (6 bases). V lost 3 bases, J lost 4 bases, and 17 bases lay in between. Germline CDR1 and CDR2: SGDLS and YYNGEE. This CDR3 is built from 16 residues. The CDR3 DNA follows: TGTGCCAGCAGCGGACCAATTGGGGGCCCAGGAAACACCATATATTTT. Translation: CASSGPIGGPGNTIYF.

The chain recombines TRBV7-9 with TRBJ2-7, with TRBD2 matching over 7 bases. The J segment lost 4 bases and the V segment lost 5 bases, leaving 5 bases of the junction unmatched. The length of the CDR3 is 13 residues. Germline lookup yields CDR1 SEHNR and CDR2 FQNEAQ (reference sequence). The CDR3 DNA is TGTGCCAGCAGCCCCCCCGGGAGGTACGAGCAGTACTTC. Translated, it gives CASSPPGRYEQYF.

J is TRBJ1-2 and V is TRBV19; D is perhaps TRBD1 (6 bases). With 2 bases removed from V and 8 bases from J, the gap between germline ends came to 12 bases. The V gene's germline CDR1 is LNHDA and CDR2 SQIVND (reference sequence). The CDR3 is 13 residues long. DNA of the CDR3: TGTGCCAGTAGTATAAGCCAGGGGATGGGCTACACCTTC. Translating it yields CASSISQGMGYTF.

The chain is built from TRBV6-5 and TRBJ2-7; 8 bases fit TRBD1. J was trimmed by 6 bases and V by 5 bases; bases with no gene match: 12. Germline V CDR1 and CDR2: MNHEY, SVGAGI. This CDR3 has 15 amino acids. The CDR3 loop is CASSPRTGWGVEQYF. As DNA, the CDR3 is TGTGCCAGCAGTCCGCGGACAGGGTGGGGTGTCGAGCAGTACTTC.

The chain combines TRBV29-1 with TRBJ1-2; TRBD1 matches 10 bases. CDR1 and CDR2 from the germline V gene are SQVTM and ANQGSEA. Unmatched junction bases numbered 18, after V lost 6 bases and J lost 8 bases. The CDR3 is 16 amino acids. In DNA, the CDR3 is TGCAGCGTCAAAAACGGGACAGGGGTCCTCCGAGACGGCTACACCTTC. It translates to CSVKNGTGVLRDGYTF.

The chain uses TRBV6-1 and TRBJ1-6; 7 positions agree with TRBD1. Per the germline V gene, CDR1 is MNHNS and CDR2 is SASEGT. This CDR3 has 14 amino acids. V shed 6 bases, J shed 7 bases, and the junction held 6 bases outside the gene matches. The CDR3 region has the DNA TGTGCCAGCAGGCCAGCAGGGGGAAATTCACCCCTCCACTTT. This codes for CASRPAGGNSPLHF.

This chain joins TRBV10-3 and TRBJ1-3, with D perhaps matching TRBD1 (5 bases). This CDR3 has 14 amino acids. Trimming shortened V by 4 bases and J by 3 bases, and 10 bases separated the two germline ends. Germline V CDR1 and CDR2: ENHRY, SYGVKD. CDR3 sequence: CAISAQTVGNTIYF. The CDR3 DNA follows: TGTGCCATCAGTGCGCAGACAGTTGGAAACACCATATATTTT.

The chain carries TRBV25-1 and TRBJ2-5; 10 nucleotides agree with TRBD2. The DNA end favors TRBJ2-7, so the J call may be wrong. The germline V gene encodes CDR1 MGHDK and CDR2 SYGVNS. The CDR3 has 15 residues. CDR3 in amino acids: CASTEGVAGGYEQYF. The CDR3 nucleotides are TGTGCCAGCACCGAAGGGGTAGCGGGGGGCTACGAGCAGTACTTC.

In DNA form, the CDR3 reads TGTGCCAGCAGCCTATATGGGACAGGGGGCGCGAACACCGGGGAGCTGTTTTTT. Residues: CASSLYGTGGANTGELFF. This chain uses TRBV7-3 with TRBJ2-2; the match to TRBD1 covers 12 bases. The CDR3 extends over 18 amino acids. The germline CDR1 and CDR2 sequences are SGHTA and FQGTGA. V was clipped by 5 bases and J by 0 bases; unmatched bases: 7.